These T cell receptor beta chains were read from a single sample in a study of T-cell reconstitution after alpha-beta-depleted transplantation in children. TCRdb reanalysed the PCR reads using MiXCR and keeps one entry per CDR3 protein. There are 490,000 or so distinct CDR3 sequences in the sample; roughly an eighth occur only once, and more than 5.5% lies in the top ten. The sequencing here drew on PBMCs from the stem cell graft donor, taken from the stem cell graft. These receptors were taken from a human donor who donated a stem cell graft to a child with combined immunodeficiency. Both conserved end residues are part of each CDR3. D genes are given only for firm matches. Size is omitted from some rows. Given values are once, few, many or a class for expanded clones.

>TRBD2|TRBJ2-1|NA|TRBV9
TGTGCCAGCAGCGTAGTGGGCGGGAGCTCCTACAATGAGCAGTTCTTC
CASSVVGGSSYNEQFF
>NA|TRBJ1-1|many|TRBV7-2
TGTGCCAGCAGCTTAGAGGGAGACATGAACACTGAAGCTTTCTTT
CASSLEGDMNTEAFF
>NA|TRBJ2-1|NA|TRBV9
TGTGCCAGCAGCGTAGCAGGGAACAATGAGCAGTTCTTC
CASSVAGNNEQFF
>TRBD1|TRBJ2-2|many|TRBV12-3/TRBV12-4
TGTGCCAGCAGTTTACCCAAAACAGGGGCCGGTGGCACCGGGGAGCTGTTTTTT
CASSLPKTGAGGTGELFF
>NA|TRBJ2-6|few|TRBV27
TGTGCCAGCAGTTTAACTGGGGCCAACGTCCTGACTTTC
CASSLTGANVLTF
>NA|TRBJ1-5|many|TRBV12-3/TRBV12-4
TGTGCCAGCAGTCCCGGGGAAGAGGGACAGCCCCAGCATTTT
CASSPGEEGQPQHF
>NA|TRBJ1-1|NA|TRBV12-3/TRBV12-4
TGTGCCAGCAGTGCCGGGGCCTCACTCCGGGTGAGCACTGAAGCTTTCTTT
CASSAGASLRVSTEAFF
>NA|TRBJ1-2|many|TRBV5-1
TGCGCCAGCAGCTTGGAATTACAGAGTTTCTATGGCTACACCTTC
CASSLELQSFYGYTF
>NA|TRBJ2-1|NA|TRBV20-1
TGCAGTGCTAGGGCTGATATGGGGGTGGGCCATGAGCAGTTCTTC
CSARADMGVGHEQFF
>TRBD1|TRBJ2-1|few|TRBV12-3/TRBV12-4
TGTGCCAGCAGCCGGACAGGGAGTTCCAATGAGCAGTTCTTC
CASSRTGSSNEQFF
>NA|TRBJ1-1|many|TRBV12-3/TRBV12-4
TGTGCCAGCAGTTTACGGGGGCTCGGTGAAGCTTTCTTT
CASSLRGLGEAFF
>NA|TRBJ2-3|many|TRBV6-6
TGTGCCAGCAGACTCCCCTATCCAGATACGCAGTATTTT
CASRLPYPDTQYF
>NA|TRBJ2-3|many|TRBV6-2/TRBV6-3
TGTGCCAGCAGTTACGGGCGGTCGACAGATACGCAGTATTTT
CASSYGRSTDTQYF
>NA|TRBJ2-4|NA|TRBV20-1
TGCAGTGCTAGAGGGGCAAACATTCAGTACTTC
CSARGANIQYF
>NA|TRBJ2-3|NA|TRBV7-7
TGTGCCAGCAGCCCAAGAGGGGGGGATGGAGATACGCAGTATTTT
CASSPRGGDGDTQYF
>NA|TRBJ1-2|few|TRBV7-9
TGTGCCAGCACCACAGGGACATCTGGCTACACCTTC
CASTTGTSGYTF
>NA|TRBJ1-6|few|TRBV20-1
TGCAGCGGACAGCGGACACTGTCGGATAATTCACCCCTCCACTTT
CSGQRTLSDNSPLHF
>NA|TRBJ2-7|NA|TRBV29-1
TGCAGCGTGGAAAACACCGACGAGCAGTACTTC
CSVENTDEQYF
>NA|TRBJ2-2|many|TRBV5-5
TGTGCCAGCAGCATATTGAACAAGAACACCGGGGAGCTGTTTTTT
CASSILNKNTGELFF
>NA|TRBJ2-3|few|TRBV30
TGTGCCTGGAGAAGAGTGCCGACAGATACGCAGTATTTT
CAWRRVPTDTQYF
>TRBD2|TRBJ2-5|many|TRBV7-8
TGTGCCAGCAGCTTCGGACTAGCGGGGAGAGAAGAGACCCAGTACTTC
CASSFGLAGREETQYF
>TRBD2|TRBJ2-1|few|TRBV20-1
TGCAGTGCTGGAGCCGTGACTAGCCACAATGAGCAGTTCTTC
CSAGAVTSHNEQFF
>NA|TRBJ1-2|NA|TRBV12-3/TRBV12-4
TGTGCCAGCAGTACCAGGGGAGGGAGCGGCTACACCTTC
CASSTRGGSGYTF
>NA|TRBJ2-2|few|TRBV2
TGTGCCAGCAGCGCCCTTGGACATTCGAACACCGGGGAGCTGTTTTTT
CASSALGHSNTGELFF
>NA|TRBJ1-1|many|TRBV19
TGTGCCAGTATCCCTCCGGGACACCTGAACACTGAAGCTTTCTTT
CASIPPGHLNTEAFF
>TRBD2|TRBJ2-3|many|TRBV20-1
TGCAGTGCAGACCGGACTAGCGGCACAGATACGCAGTATTTT
CSADRTSGTDTQYF
>NA|TRBJ1-1|NA|TRBV19
TGTGCCAGTAGTATAGGACGTAAGAACACTGAAGCTTTCTTT
CASSIGRKNTEAFF
>TRBD2|TRBJ2-5|NA|TRBV20-1
TGCAGTGCTAGCAGAGCGGGAGCCCAAGAGACCCAGTACTTC
CSASRAGAQETQYF
>NA|TRBJ2-1|NA|TRBV12-3/TRBV12-4
TGTGCCAGCAGTTGGAGGATGGATGAGCAGTTCTTC
CASSWRMDEQFF
>NA|TRBJ2-1|few|TRBV30
TGTGCCTGGGAAACAGGCTCCTACAATGAGCAGTTCTTC
CAWETGSYNEQFF
>NA|TRBJ2-7|few|TRBV11-3
TGTGCCAGCAGCGACCGGTTAAGGGCCAACGAGCAGTACTTC
CASSDRLRANEQYF
>NA|TRBJ1-5|few|TRBV6-2/TRBV6-3
TGTGCCAGCAGACCCACGGCCAAAAATAGCAATCAGCCCCAGCATTTT
CASRPTAKNSNQPQHF
>NA|TRBJ2-7|NA|TRBV4-2
TGTGCCAGCAGCCAAGATTGGCAGGCATCCTACGAGCAGTACTTC
CASSQDWQASYEQYF
>TRBD2|TRBJ2-3|few|TRBV4-1
TGCGCCAGCAGCCAGAGGTCGGTAGCGGGTGACACGCAGTATTTT
CASSQRSVAGDTQYF
>TRBD1|TRBJ2-1|medium-sized|TRBV5-1
TGCGCCAGCAGCAGGGACAGGGTCAATGAGCAGTTCTTC
CASSRDRVNEQFF
>TRBD1|TRBJ2-7|few|TRBV18
TGTGCCAGCTCACCACAGGGGGCGGACGAGCAGTACTTC
CASSPQGADEQYF
>TRBD2|TRBJ2-3|NA|TRBV5-1
TGCGCCAGCAGCCCCTTTCAAGGCACTAGCGGCCGAACCAAAGATACGCAGTATTTT
CASSPFQGTSGRTKDTQYF
>NA|TRBJ2-7|few|TRBV20-1
TGCAGTGCCAACACAGGGAGGGCGTCCTACGAGCAGTACTTC
CSANTGRASYEQYF
>NA|TRBJ2-1|many|TRBV6-4
TGTGCCAGCAGTGCTTCAGAATATAATGAGCAGTTCTTC
CASSASEYNEQFF
>TRBD2|TRBJ2-1|few|TRBV3-1
TGTGCCAGCAGTCGCCTCCTCAGCGGGAGTAATGAGCAGTTCTTC
CASSRLLSGSNEQFF
>TRBD2|TRBJ2-3|NA|TRBV9
TGTGCCAGCAGCGTAGCTAGCGGGATAACAGATACGCAGTATTTT
CASSVASGITDTQYF
>TRBD1|TRBJ1-4|NA|TRBV5-1
TGCGCCAGCAGCCCGGACAGGGAGTCAACTAATGAAAAACTGTTTTTT
CASSPDRESTNEKLFF
>NA|TRBJ2-6|few|TRBV29-1
TGCAGCGTTGAAGATTGGACGGGGATCTCTGGGGCCAACGTCCTGACTTTC
CSVEDWTGISGANVLTF
>NA|TRBJ2-5|many|TRBV9
TGTGCCAGCAGCGTAAATGGGGTGGGAGAGACCCAGTACTTC
CASSVNGVGETQYF
>NA|TRBJ2-2|many|TRBV12-3/TRBV12-4
TGTGCCAGCAGGGAAACCAAGGTCCGAGGCGGGGAGCTGTTTTTT
CASRETKVRGGELFF
>NA|TRBJ2-1|few|TRBV20-1
TGCAGTGCTTCGTGGGGTAGCTCCTACAATGAGCAGTTCTTC
CSASWGSSYNEQFF
>NA|TRBJ2-7|NA|TRBV29-1
TGCAGCGCCCGGGACGAGCGCTACGAGCAGTACTTC
CSARDERYEQYF
>NA|TRBJ2-1|few|TRBV19
TGTGCCAGTAGTGCGGTGACAGGCCATGAGCAGTTCTTC
CASSAVTGHEQFF
>TRBD2|TRBJ2-7|many|TRBV9
TGTGCCAGCAGCCACCGGACTAGCGGAAACTACGAGCAGTACTTC
CASSHRTSGNYEQYF
>TRBD1|TRBJ2-3|NA|TRBV20-1
TGCAGTGCGAGGGACAGCCGACGGGTCCTAGATACGCAGTATTTT
CSARDSRRVLDTQYF
>TRBD2|TRBJ2-5|many|TRBV12-3/TRBV12-4
TGTGCCAGCAGTTTTTTTGGCGGGGGATACCAAGAGACCCAGTACTTC
CASSFFGGGYQETQYF
>NA|TRBJ2-7|NA|TRBV18
TGTGCCAGCTCCCCTCGGACTGCCCGGACGACCTACGAGCAGTACTTC
CASSPRTARTTYEQYF
>TRBD2|TRBJ2-1|few|TRBV12-3/TRBV12-4
TGTGCCAGCAGTCCCCTGGGTGCGGGGGGCCCCTACAATGAGCAGTTCTTC
CASSPLGAGGPYNEQFF
>NA|TRBJ2-3|NA|TRBV24-1
TGTGCCACCAGTGGTCTAGTTAAGGGTACGCAGTATTTT
CATSGLVKGTQYF
>NA|TRBJ2-5|few|TRBV7-6
TGTGCCAGCAGCTTTCTCGTAGCCGCCGAGACCCAGTACTTC
CASSFLVAAETQYF